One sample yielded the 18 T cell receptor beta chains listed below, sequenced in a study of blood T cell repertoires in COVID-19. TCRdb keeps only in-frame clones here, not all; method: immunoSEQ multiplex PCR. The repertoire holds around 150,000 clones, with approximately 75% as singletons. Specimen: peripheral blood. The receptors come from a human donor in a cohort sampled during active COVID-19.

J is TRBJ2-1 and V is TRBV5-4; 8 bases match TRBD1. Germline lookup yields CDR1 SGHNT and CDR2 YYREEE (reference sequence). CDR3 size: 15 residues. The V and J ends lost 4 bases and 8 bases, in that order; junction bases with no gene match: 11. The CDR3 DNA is TGTGCCAGCAGCACCGACAGGGGAAGGGGCGATGAGCAGTTCTTC. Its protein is CASSTDRGRGDEQFF.

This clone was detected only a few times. The CDR3 is CASSTGTIYGYTF. The CDR3 DNA reads as TGTGCCAGCAGTACCGGGACAATTTATGGCTACACCTTC. The V and J genes are TRBV28 and TRBJ1-2; D is possibly TRBD1 (6 bases). Trimming took off 5 bases at V and 5 bases at J, with 12 bases between the two ends. Germline values: CDR1 MDHEN, CDR2 SYDVKM. This CDR3 contains 13 residues.

The CDR3 DNA follows: TGTGCCAGCAGTTACTCATCAGGGACTCTCGCTGAAGCTTTCTTT. Its protein is CASSYSSGTLAEAFF. The chain links TRBV6-5 to TRBJ1-1; D possibly corresponds to TRBD1 (5 bases). The germline gives CDR1 MNHEY, CDR2 SVGAGI. V was cut by 0 bases and J by 6 bases, with 14 bases left in between. This CDR3 comprises 15 residues.

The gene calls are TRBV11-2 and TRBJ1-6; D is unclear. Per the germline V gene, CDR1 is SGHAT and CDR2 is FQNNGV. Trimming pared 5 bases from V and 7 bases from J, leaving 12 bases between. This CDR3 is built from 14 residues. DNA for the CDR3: TGTGCCAGCAGCCTCCGGGTCCTCAATTCACCCCTCCACTTT. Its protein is CASSLRVLNSPLHF.

CDR3 sequence: CASSYPVAWGGNTGELFF. DNA for the CDR3: TGTGCCAGCAGTTACCCCGTGGCGTGGGGCGGGAACACCGGGGAGCTGTTTTTT. V is TRBV6-2 or TRBV6-3 and J is TRBJ2-2; tentatively, D is TRBD1 (5 bases). Between the trimmed V and J ends, which lost 2 bases and 1 base, there was a span of 17 bases. Germline assignment: CDR1 MNHEY and CDR2 SVGEGT. This CDR3 has 18 residues.

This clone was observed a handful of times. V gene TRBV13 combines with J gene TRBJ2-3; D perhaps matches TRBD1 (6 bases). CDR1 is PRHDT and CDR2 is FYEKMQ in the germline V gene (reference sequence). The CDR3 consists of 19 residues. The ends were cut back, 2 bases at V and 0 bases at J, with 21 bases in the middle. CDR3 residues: CASSLIRGVSGSSTDTQYF. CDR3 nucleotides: TGTGCCAGCAGCTTAATCAGGGGAGTTTCGGGTTCTAGCACAGATACGCAGTATTTT.

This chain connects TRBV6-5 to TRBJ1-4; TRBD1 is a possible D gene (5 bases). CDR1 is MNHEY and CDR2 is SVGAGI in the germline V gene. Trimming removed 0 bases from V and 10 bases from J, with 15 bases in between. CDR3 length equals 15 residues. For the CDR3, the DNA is TGTGCCAGCAGTTACTCCAATGGTCGGGGGGGAAAACTGTTTTTT. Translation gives CASSYSNGRGGKLFF.

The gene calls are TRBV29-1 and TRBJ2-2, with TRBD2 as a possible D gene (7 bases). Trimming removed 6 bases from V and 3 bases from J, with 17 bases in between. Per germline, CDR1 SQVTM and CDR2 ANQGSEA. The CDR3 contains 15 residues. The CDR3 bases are TGCAGCGTGGATATGGGGGGGCCGGACACCGGGGAGCTGTTTTTT. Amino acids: CSVDMGGPDTGELFF.

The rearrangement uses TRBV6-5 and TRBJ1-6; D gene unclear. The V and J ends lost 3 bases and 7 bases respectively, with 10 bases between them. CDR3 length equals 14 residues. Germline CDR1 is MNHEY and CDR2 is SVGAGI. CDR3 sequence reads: CASSYGGENSPLHF. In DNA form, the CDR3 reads TGTGCCAGCAGTTATGGTGGGGAGAATTCACCCCTCCACTTT.

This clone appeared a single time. In DNA, the CDR3 is TGTGCCAGCACCGGGACAGGGGGTTCCTATAATTCACCCCTCCACTTT. It codes for CASTGTGGSYNSPLHF. This sequence joins TRBV28 and TRBJ1-6; 11 nucleotides align to TRBD1. The V gene end was trimmed by 7 bases and the J gene end by 1 base; junction bases not matched to a gene: 3. The CDR3 totals 16 residues. The V gene's germline CDR1 is MDHEN and CDR2 SYDVKM.

In DNA form, the CDR3 reads TGTGCCACCAGTGACAACGGACTAGCAGGCAATGAGCAGTTCTTC. Translating it yields CATSDNGLAGNEQFF. The V and J genes are TRBV24-1 and TRBJ2-1, with 8 nucleotides matching TRBD2. After removal of 4 bases from V and 6 bases from J, the junction contained 7 bases not matched to a gene. The CDR3 is made up of 15 amino acids. The germline CDR1 and CDR2 sequences are KGHDR and SFDVKD.

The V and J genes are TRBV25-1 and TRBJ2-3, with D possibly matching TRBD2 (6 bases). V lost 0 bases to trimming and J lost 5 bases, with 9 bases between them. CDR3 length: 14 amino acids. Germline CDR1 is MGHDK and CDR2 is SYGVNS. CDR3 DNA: TGTGCCAGCAGTGAATACGGGCGGGAAGATACGCAGTATTTT. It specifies CASSEYGREDTQYF.

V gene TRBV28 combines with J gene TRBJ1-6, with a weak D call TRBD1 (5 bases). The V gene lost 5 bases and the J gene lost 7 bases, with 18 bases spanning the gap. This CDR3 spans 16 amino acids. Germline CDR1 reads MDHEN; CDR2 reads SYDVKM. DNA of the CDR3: TGTGCCAGCAGTCCCCCGGGGGTAGCTCAGAATTCACCCCTCCACTTT. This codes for CASSPPGVAQNSPLHF.

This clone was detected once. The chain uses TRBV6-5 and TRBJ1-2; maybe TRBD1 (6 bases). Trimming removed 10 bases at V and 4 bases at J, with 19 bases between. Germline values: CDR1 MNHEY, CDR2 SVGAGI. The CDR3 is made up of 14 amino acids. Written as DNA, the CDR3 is TGTGCCACCCTCGGGGGGGGGCCAGGCTATGGCTACACCTTC. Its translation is CATLGGGPGYGYTF.

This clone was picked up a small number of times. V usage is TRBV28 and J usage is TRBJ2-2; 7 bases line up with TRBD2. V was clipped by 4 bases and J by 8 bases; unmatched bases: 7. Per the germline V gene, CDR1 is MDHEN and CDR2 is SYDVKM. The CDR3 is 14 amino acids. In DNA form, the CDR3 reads TGTGCCAGCAGTTGGGGGGGTGTCGGAGGGGAGCTGTTTTTT. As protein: CASSWGGVGGELFF.

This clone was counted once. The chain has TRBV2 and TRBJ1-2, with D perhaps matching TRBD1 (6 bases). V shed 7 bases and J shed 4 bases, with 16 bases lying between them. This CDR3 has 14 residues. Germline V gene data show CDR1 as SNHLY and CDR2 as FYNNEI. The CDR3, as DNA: TGTGCCAGCACAGGCAGGGGTCCCACCTATGGCTACACCTTC. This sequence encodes CASTGRGPTYGYTF.

For the CDR3, the DNA is TGTGCCAGCTCACCACAGAGACAGACCCAAGAGACCCAGTACTTC. Amino acid sequence: CASSPQRQTQETQYF. This chain links TRBV18 with TRBJ2-5, with TRBD1 as a possible D gene (5 bases). This CDR3 spans 15 amino acids. The germline V gene encodes CDR1 KGHSH and CDR2 LQKENI. Trimming left V 1 base short and J 1 base short, with 10 bases between.

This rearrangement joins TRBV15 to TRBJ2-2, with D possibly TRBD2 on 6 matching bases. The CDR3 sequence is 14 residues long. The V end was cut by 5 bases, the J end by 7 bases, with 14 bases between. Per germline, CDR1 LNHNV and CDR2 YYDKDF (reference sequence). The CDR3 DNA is TGTGCCACCAGCCTAGAGGCGCGGGGCGGGGAGCTGTTTTTT. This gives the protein CATSLEARGGELFF.